Listed here are 23 T cell receptor beta chains from one sample, sequenced in a study of Ad26.COV2.S vaccination and SARS-CoV-2 variants. Here immunoSEQ multiplex PCR was the method, and the copy in TCRdb shows in-frame clones only, minus some. The sample includes about 370,000 clones, roughly nine tenths seen only once; the top ten take roughly 3.5%. The treatment denotes: some 20 received Ad26.COV2.S at low or high dose, single or two shots; 5 received placebo; per-sample allocation not given. Repertoires come from day 63 after the first vaccine or placebo injection. The sample in question was peripheral blood, obtained in a trial of Ad26.COV2.S vaccine versus placebo. These receptors all come from a person between 18 and 65 years old who received the Ad26.COV2.S COVID-19 vaccine or a placebo.

This clone was seen a handful of times. V usage is TRBV2 and J usage is TRBJ2-1; D remains ambiguous. Germline assignment: CDR1 SNHLY and CDR2 FYNNEI. This CDR3 is 13 amino acids long. Trimming removed 6 bases from V and 3 bases from J, with 9 bases in between. As DNA, the CDR3 is TGTGCCAGCAGGAGCCGGGTCTACAATGAGCAGTTCTTC. Its translation is CASRSRVYNEQFF.

The chain employs TRBV28 and TRBJ1-6; D unresolved. Trimming left V 4 bases short and J 14 bases short, with 18 bases between. Germline V gene sequence: CDR1 MDHEN, CDR2 SYDVKM. The CDR3 consists of 14 residues. The CDR3 here is CASSSFRAVVTLHF. The CDR3 DNA reads as TGTGCCAGCAGTTCTTTCCGGGCCGTCGTTACCCTCCACTTT.

The J gene is TRBJ2-5, the V gene TRBV7-6; 10 bases line up with TRBD2. The CDR3 loop spans 17 amino acids. Germline CDR1 SGHVS, CDR2 FNYEAQ. Trimming at V came to 1 base and at J to 2 bases, leaving 7 bases not matched to a gene. CDR3 nucleotide sequence: TGTGCCAGCAGCTTAGGGCCAGCTAGCGGGAGACAAGAGACCCAGTACTTC. Protein product: CASSLGPASGRQETQYF.

This chain links TRBV7-9 with TRBJ1-5; D not certain. Germline V gives CDR1 SEHNR, CDR2 FQNEAQ (reference sequence). The CDR3 is made up of 16 amino acids. The V and J ends lost 5 bases and 1 base respectively, with 15 bases between them. The CDR3 region is CASSPGGGWSNQPQHF. The CDR3 nucleotides read TGTGCCAGCAGCCCTGGCGGCGGTTGGAGCAATCAGCCCCAGCATTTT.

The CDR3 nucleotides read TGTGCCAGCAGCCAAGAAAGTTCATTTAATGAAAAACTGTTTTTT. It specifies CASSQESSFNEKLFF. This chain links TRBV3-1 (or the pseudogene TRBV3-2) with TRBJ1-4; the D is unclear. The CDR3 is made up of 15 amino acids. Germline-derived CDR1 and CDR2 are LGHDT and YNNKEL (reference sequence). Trimming pared 0 bases from V and 4 bases from J, leaving 9 bases between.

Worth noting for this clone: The same CDR3 also results from other DNA sequences found in this sample. The genes are TRBV6-5 and TRBJ1-2; TRBD1 agrees at 9 bases. Germline values: CDR1 MNHEY, CDR2 SVGAGI. This CDR3 spans 13 amino acids. Trimming at V came to 6 bases and at J to 3 bases, leaving 2 bases not matched to a gene. The CDR3 DNA follows: TGTGCCAGCAGCAGACAGGGGGACTATGGCTACACCTTC. This codes for CASSRQGDYGYTF.

The V gene is TRBV2, the J gene TRBJ1-5; D ambiguous. CDR1 is SNHLY, CDR2 FYNNEI, per germline. The V and J ends lost 3 bases and 4 bases respectively, with 10 bases between them. The CDR3 totals 14 residues. The CDR3 reads CASSDRGRNQPQHF. DNA of the CDR3: TGTGCCAGCAGTGACCGAGGGCGGAATCAGCCCCAGCATTTT.

V gene TRBV6-6 combines with J gene TRBJ1-2; 7 bases fit TRBD1. Germline CDR1 MNHNY, CDR2 SVGAGI (reference sequence). CDR3 length: 13 residues. Losses at the gene ends were 6 bases for V and 7 bases for J; bases not matched to a gene: 8. The CDR3: CASSRQGIGGYTF. DNA of the CDR3: TGTGCCAGCAGCCGACAGGGTATCGGTGGCTACACCTTC.

This clone is a singleton in its sample. This chain connects TRBV4-1 to TRBJ1-1, with D maybe TRBD1 (5 bases). Trimming took off 0 bases at V and 4 bases at J, with 12 bases between the two ends. Per the germline V gene, CDR1 is MGHRA and CDR2 is YSYEKL. The CDR3 covers 15 residues. CDR3 in amino acids: CASSQESATGTEAFF. The CDR3 DNA reads as TGCGCCAGCAGCCAAGAAAGCGCCACAGGCACTGAAGCTTTCTTT.

This chain connects TRBV11-2 to TRBJ2-2; 9 bases agree with TRBD2. Germline CDR1 SGHAT, CDR2 FQNNGV. V gave up 6 bases and J gave up 4 bases; unmatched junction bases: 15. The CDR3 runs to 18 residues. The CDR3 region has the DNA TGTGCCAGCAGATCCCAGCGGGGGGCCCGAAGCCTCACCGGGGAGCTGTTTTTT. Translated: CASRSQRGARSLTGELFF.

The V call is TRBV6-5, the J call TRBJ1-2; D call uncertain. CDR3 size: 14 residues. Germline CDR1 is MNHEY and CDR2 is SVGAGI. The germline V and J ends were trimmed by 7 bases and 0 bases, with 12 bases remaining between them. The chain's CDR3 is CASTSGSTNYGYTF. The DNA of the CDR3 is TGTGCCAGCACGTCGGGATCTACTAACTATGGCTACACCTTC.

This chain joins TRBV2 and TRBJ2-5; TRBD1 agrees at 8 bases. The germline CDR1 and CDR2 sequences are SNHLY and FYNNEI. The CDR3 consists of 16 residues. J was trimmed by 4 bases and V by 5 bases; bases with no gene match: 12. For the CDR3, the DNA is TGTGCCAGCAGTAGAGACAGGGGTTGGAATCGAGAGACCCAGTACTTC. Its translation: CASSRDRGWNRETQYF.

V usage is TRBV2 and J usage is TRBJ1-1, with a tentative D call TRBD1 (6 bases). The CDR3 loop spans 13 amino acids. CDR1 SNHLY and CDR2 FYNNEI come from the germline V gene. Deletions cut 6 bases from V and 8 bases from J, with 16 bases between. The CDR3 loop reads CASRTGTLLEAFF. The CDR3 DNA reads as TGTGCCAGCAGAACCGGGACACTCCTGGAAGCTTTCTTT.

The chain recombines TRBV18 with TRBJ2-6, with D possibly being TRBD2 (6 bases). Trimming took off 3 bases at V and 2 bases at J, with 8 bases between the two ends. Germline-derived CDR1 and CDR2 are KGHSH and LQKENI. CDR3 length: 15 residues. CDR3: CASSPGGAGANVLTF. DNA of the CDR3: TGTGCCAGCTCACCCGGGGGTGCTGGGGCCAACGTCCTGACTTTC.

The chain joins TRBV6-2 or TRBV6-3 to TRBJ2-1, with 8 bases lining up with TRBD2. The germline V gene encodes CDR1 MNHEY and CDR2 SVGEGT. The CDR3 is 16 residues long. Losses at the gene ends were 6 bases for V and 5 bases for J; bases not matched to a gene: 12. The CDR3 DNA follows: TGTGCCAGCAGCCCGTTATCGAGCGGGGGACACAATGAGCAGTTCTTC. This gives the protein CASSPLSSGGHNEQFF.

This clone is medium-sized in the sample. V usage is TRBV6-5 and J usage is TRBJ1-4; 10 bases fit TRBD1. From germline, CDR1 is MNHEY and CDR2 SVGAGI. The V gene end was trimmed by 10 bases and the J gene end by 5 bases; junction bases not matched to a gene: 7. The CDR3 contains 14 residues. DNA of the CDR3: TGTGCCACCATTCCGGGACAGGGGAATGAAAAACTGTTTTTT. Translation: CATIPGQGNEKLFF.

This clone was counted at least ten times. V usage is TRBV28 and J usage is TRBJ1-5; D gene uncertain. The CDR3 loop spans 14 amino acids. Germline CDR1 reads MDHEN; CDR2 reads SYDVKM. Trimming cost V 3 bases and J 2 bases, with 8 bases left between them. CDR3 in amino acids: CASSLGRGNQPQHF. CDR3 nucleotides: TGTGCCAGCAGTTTGGGTAGGGGCAATCAGCCCCAGCATTTT.

The chain recombines TRBV25-1 with TRBJ2-3; possible D gene TRBD1, 6 bases. Looked up from germline, CDR1 is MGHDK and CDR2 is SYGVNS. This CDR3 has 16 amino acids. V was clipped by 3 bases and J by 4 bases, with 17 bases between them. CDR3 sequence reads: CASSEVLGRGPDTQYF. CDR3 coding DNA: TGTGCCAGCAGTGAGGTCTTGGGCAGGGGACCAGATACGCAGTATTTT.

The rearrangement links TRBV12-5 to TRBJ1-5; D remains ambiguous. Germline V gene sequence: CDR1 LGHNT, CDR2 FRNRAP. The CDR3 covers 13 residues. Trimming removed 7 bases from V and 7 bases from J, with 14 bases in between. The CDR3 region is CASADLPGQPQHF. The DNA of the CDR3 is TGTGCTAGTGCCGACCTGCCCGGGCAGCCCCAGCATTTT.

The chain has TRBV5-4 and TRBJ1-1; a weak D match, TRBD1 (5 bases). The germline V gene has CDR1 SGHNT and CDR2 YYREEE (reference sequence). This CDR3 is 15 amino acids long. Trimming took 3 bases from V and 0 from J, leaving 12 bases between them. The chain's CDR3 is CASSSGRVLNTEAFF. The CDR3 bases are TGTGCCAGCAGCTCCGGCAGGGTCCTGAACACTGAAGCTTTCTTT.

The chain couples TRBV5-6 to TRBJ1-6; D is undetermined. Germline CDR1 SGHDT, CDR2 YYEEEE. The CDR3 extends over 12 amino acids. Trimming took off 4 bases at V and 14 bases at J, with 13 bases between the two ends. CDR3 bases: TGTGCCAGCAGCGCGGGAGAGCGCACCCTCCACTTT. Encoded protein: CASSAGERTLHF.

The V and J genes are TRBV5-1 and TRBJ2-2; D is perhaps TRBD1 (6 bases). The germline V gene encodes CDR1 SGHRS and CDR2 YFSETQ. The V and J ends lost 7 bases and 1 base respectively, with 8 bases between them. This CDR3 has 13 amino acids. The CDR3 here is CASSGQNTGELFF. The CDR3 DNA reads TGCGCCAGCTCGGGACAGAACACCGGGGAGCTGTTTTTT.

The rearrangement links TRBV14 to TRBJ2-3; the D is unclear. V was cut by 0 bases and J by 4 bases, with 8 bases left in between. This CDR3 is built from 14 residues. CDR1 and CDR2 (germline): SGHDN, FVKESK. The CDR3 bases are TGTGCCAGCAGCCAAGATCATGGGGCAGATACGCAGTATTTT. Translating gives CASSQDHGADTQYF.